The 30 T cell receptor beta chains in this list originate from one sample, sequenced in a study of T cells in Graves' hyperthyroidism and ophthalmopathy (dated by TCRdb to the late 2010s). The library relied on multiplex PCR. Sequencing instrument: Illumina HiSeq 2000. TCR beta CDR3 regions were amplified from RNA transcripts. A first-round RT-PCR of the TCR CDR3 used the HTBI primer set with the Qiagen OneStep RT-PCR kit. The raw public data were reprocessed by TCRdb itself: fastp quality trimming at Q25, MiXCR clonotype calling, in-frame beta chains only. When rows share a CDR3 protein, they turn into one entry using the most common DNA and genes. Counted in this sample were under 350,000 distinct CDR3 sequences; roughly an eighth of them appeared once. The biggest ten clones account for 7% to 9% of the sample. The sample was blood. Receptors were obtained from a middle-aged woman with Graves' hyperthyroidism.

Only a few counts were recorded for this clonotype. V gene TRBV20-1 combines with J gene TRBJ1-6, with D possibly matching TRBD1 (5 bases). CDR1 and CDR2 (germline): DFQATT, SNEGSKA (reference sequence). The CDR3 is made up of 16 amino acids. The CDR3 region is CSAYGTRSSYNSPLHF. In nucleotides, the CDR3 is TGCAGCGCCTATGGGACTAGAAGCTCCTATAATTCACCCCTCCACTTT.

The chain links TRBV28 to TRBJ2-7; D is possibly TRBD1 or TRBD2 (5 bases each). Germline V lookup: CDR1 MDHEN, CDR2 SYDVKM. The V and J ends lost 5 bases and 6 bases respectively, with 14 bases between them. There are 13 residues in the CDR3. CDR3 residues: CASSASGTIEQYF. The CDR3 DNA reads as TGTGCCAGCAGTGCATCCGGGACGATCGAGCAGTACTTC.

The CDR3 DNA follows: TGTGCCAGCTCGCATTCAGGACAGCTGAACACTGAAGCTTTCTTT. Encoded protein: CASSHSGQLNTEAFF. The genes are TRBV18 and TRBJ1-1, with D tentatively TRBD1 (6 bases). Trimming stripped 6 bases from V and 0 bases from J, with 14 bases between. Germline values: CDR1 KGHSH, CDR2 LQKENI. The CDR3 runs 15 residues.

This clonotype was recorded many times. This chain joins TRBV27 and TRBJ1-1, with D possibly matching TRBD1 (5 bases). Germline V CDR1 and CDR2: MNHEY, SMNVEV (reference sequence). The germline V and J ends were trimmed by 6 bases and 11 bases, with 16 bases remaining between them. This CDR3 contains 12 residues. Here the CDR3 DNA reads TGTGCCAGCAGCCCCTGGCTGGGGCCCGCTTTCTTT. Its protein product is CASSPWLGPAFF.

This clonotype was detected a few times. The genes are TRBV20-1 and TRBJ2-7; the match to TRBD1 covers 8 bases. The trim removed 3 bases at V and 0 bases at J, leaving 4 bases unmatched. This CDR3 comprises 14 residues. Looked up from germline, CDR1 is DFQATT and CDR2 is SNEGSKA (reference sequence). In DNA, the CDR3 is TGCAGTGCTAGGGACAGGGTAAACTCCTACGAGCAGTACTTC. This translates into CSARDRVNSYEQYF.

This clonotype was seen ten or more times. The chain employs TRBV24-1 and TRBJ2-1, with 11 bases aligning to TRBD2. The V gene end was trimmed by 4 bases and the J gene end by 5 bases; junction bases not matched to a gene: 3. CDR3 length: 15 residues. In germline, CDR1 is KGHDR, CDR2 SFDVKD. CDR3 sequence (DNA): TGTGCCACCAGTGACCCTAGCGGGAGGAACAATGAGCAGTTCTTC. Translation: CATSDPSGRNNEQFF.

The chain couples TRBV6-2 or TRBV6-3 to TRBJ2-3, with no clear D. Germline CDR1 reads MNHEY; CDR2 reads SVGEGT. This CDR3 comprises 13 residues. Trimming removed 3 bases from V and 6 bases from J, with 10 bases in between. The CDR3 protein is CASSYARRDTQYF. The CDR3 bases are TGTGCCAGCAGTTATGCCCGCCGGGATACGCAGTATTTT.

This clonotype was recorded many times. The CDR3 loop is CASSSDSSGNTIYF. Here the CDR3 DNA reads TGTGCCAGCAGCTCGGATAGCTCTGGAAACACCATATATTTT. The chain uses TRBV7-8 and TRBJ1-3; D is ambiguous. V lost 4 bases and J lost 0, with 7 bases in between. CDR3 length: 14 amino acids. CDR1 and CDR2 (germline): SGHVS, FQNEAQ.

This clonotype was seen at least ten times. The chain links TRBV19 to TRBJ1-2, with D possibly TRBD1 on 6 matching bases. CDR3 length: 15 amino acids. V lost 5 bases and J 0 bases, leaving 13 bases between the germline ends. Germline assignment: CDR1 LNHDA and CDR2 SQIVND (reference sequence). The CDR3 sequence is CASSEGDRTNYGYTF. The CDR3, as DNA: TGTGCCAGTAGTGAAGGCGACAGGACTAACTATGGCTACACCTTC.

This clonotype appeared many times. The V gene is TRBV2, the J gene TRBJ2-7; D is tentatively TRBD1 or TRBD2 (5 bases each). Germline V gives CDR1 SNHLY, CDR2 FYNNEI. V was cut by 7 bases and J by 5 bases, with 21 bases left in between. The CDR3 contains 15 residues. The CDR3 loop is CASKRGEGARNEQYF. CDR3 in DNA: TGTGCCAGCAAGCGAGGGGAAGGAGCCCGGAACGAGCAGTACTTC. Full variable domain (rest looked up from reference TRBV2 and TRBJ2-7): EPEVTQTPSHQVTQMGQEVILRCVPISNHLYFYWYRQILGQKVEFLVSFYNNEISEKSEIFDDQFSVERPDGSNFTLKIRSTKLEDSAMYFCASKRGEGARNEQYFGPGTRLTVT.

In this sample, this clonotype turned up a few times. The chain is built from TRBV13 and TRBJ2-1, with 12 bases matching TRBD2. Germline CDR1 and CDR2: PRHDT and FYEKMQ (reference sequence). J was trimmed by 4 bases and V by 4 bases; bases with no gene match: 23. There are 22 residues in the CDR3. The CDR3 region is CASSYRTSGIPVTEGLYNEQFF. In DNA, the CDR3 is TGTGCCAGCAGCTACCGGACTAGCGGGATCCCGGTGACGGAAGGTTTATACAATGAGCAGTTCTTC.

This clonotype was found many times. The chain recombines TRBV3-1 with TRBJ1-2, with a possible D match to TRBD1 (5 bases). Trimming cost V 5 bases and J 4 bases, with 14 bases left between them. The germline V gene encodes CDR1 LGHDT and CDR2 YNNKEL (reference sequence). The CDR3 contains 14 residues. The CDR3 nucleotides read TGTGCCAGCAGCGGAGACAGTTATCGCTATGGCTACACCTTC. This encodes CASSGDSYRYGYTF.

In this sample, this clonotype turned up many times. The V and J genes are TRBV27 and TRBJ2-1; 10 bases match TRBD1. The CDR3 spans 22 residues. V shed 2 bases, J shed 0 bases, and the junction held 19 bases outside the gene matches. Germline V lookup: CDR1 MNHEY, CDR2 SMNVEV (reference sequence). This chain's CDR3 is CASSLTRTGGGLAGRSYNEQFF. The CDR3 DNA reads TGTGCCAGCAGTTTAACCCGGACAGGGGGTGGGCTAGCGGGTCGCTCCTACAATGAGCAGTTCTTC.

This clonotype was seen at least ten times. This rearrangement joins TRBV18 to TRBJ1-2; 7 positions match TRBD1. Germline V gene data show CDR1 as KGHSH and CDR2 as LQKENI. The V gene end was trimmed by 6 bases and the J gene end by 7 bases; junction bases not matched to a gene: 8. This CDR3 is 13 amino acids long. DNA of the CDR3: TGTGCCAGCTCGATTACAGGGGAATCTGGCTACACCTTC. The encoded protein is CASSITGESGYTF.

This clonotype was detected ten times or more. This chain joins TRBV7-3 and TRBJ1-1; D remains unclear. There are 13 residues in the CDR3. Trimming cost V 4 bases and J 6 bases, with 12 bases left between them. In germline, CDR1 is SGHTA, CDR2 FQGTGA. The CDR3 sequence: CASSSYDGAEAFF. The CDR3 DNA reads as TGTGCCAGCAGCTCGTACGACGGTGCTGAAGCTTTCTTT.

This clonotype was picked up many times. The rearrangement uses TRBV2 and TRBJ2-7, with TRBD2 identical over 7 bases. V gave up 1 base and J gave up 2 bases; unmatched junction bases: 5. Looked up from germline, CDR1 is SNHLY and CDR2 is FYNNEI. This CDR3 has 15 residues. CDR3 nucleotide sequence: TGTGCCAGCAGTGAAGGGCTAGCGGTAACCTACGAGCAGTACTTC. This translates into CASSEGLAVTYEQYF. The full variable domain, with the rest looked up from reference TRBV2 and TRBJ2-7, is EPEVTQTPSHQVTQMGQEVILRCVPISNHLYFYWYRQILGQKVEFLVSFYNNEISEKSEIFDDQFSVERPDGSNFTLKIRSTKLEDSAMYFCASSEGLAVTYEQYFGPGTRLTVT.

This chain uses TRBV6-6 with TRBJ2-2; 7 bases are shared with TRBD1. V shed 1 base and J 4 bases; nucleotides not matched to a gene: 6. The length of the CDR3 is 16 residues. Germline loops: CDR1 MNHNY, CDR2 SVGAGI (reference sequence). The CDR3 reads CASSYFASGGTGELFF. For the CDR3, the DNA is TGTGCCAGCAGTTACTTTGCGTCAGGGGGCACCGGGGAGCTGTTTTTT.

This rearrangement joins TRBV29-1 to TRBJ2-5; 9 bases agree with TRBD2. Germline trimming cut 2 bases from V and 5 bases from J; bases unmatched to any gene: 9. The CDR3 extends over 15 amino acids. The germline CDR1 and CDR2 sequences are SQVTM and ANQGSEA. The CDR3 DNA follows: TGCAGCGTTGAAATTTTAGCGGGAGCGGGGGAGACCCAGTACTTC. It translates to CSVEILAGAGETQYF.

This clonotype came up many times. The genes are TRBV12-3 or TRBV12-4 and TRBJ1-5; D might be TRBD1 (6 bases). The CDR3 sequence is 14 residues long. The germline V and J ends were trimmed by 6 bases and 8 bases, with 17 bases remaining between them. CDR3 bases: TGTGCCAGCAGACTGACAGGCCCCCAGGAGCCCCAGCATTTT. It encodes CASRLTGPQEPQHF.

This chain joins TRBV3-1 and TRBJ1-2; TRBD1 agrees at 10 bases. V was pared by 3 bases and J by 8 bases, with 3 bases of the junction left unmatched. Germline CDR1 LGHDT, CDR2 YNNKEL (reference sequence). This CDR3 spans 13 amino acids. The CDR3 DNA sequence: TGTGCCAGCAGCCAGGGACAGGGGCACGGCTACACCTTC. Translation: CASSQGQGHGYTF.

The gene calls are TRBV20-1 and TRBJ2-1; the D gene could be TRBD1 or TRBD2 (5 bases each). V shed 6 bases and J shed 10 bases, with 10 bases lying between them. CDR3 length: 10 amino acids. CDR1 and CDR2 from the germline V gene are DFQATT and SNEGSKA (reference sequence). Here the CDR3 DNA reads TGCAGTGCAGGGGAGCCCGAGCAGTTCTTC. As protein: CSAGEPEQFF.

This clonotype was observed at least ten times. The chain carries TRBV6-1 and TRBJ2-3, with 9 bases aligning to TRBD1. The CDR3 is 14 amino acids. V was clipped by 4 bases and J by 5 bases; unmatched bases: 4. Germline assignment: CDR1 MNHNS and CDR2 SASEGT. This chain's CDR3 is CASSGTGAVDTQYF. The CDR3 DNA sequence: TGTGCCAGCAGTGGGACAGGGGCGGTAGATACGCAGTATTTT.

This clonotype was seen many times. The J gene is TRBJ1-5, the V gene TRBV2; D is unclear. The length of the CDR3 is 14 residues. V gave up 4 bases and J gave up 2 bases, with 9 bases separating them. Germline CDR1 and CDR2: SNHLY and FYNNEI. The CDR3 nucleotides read TGTGCCAGCAGTGTAAGGGAAGGCAATCAGCCCCAGCATTTT. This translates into CASSVREGNQPQHF.

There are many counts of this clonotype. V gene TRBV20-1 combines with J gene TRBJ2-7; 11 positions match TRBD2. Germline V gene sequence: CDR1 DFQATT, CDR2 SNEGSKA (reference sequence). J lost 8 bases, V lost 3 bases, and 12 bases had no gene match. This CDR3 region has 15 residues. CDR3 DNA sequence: TGCAGTGCTAGGGTACTAGCGGGAGAAGCCAGCAAGCAGTACTTC. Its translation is CSARVLAGEASKQYF.

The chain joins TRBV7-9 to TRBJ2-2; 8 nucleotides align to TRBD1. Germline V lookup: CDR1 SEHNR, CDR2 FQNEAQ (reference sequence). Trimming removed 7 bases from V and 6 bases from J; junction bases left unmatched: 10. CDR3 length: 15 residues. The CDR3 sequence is CASMAQGVFPGELFF. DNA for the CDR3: TGTGCCAGCATGGCACAGGGGGTGTTCCCCGGGGAGCTGTTTTTT.

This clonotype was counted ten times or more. CDR3: CASSYSTGNSPLHF. CDR3 coding DNA: TGTGCCAGCAGTTACTCGACAGGAAATTCACCCCTCCACTTT. The chain joins TRBV6-6 to TRBJ1-6, with D tentatively TRBD1 (6 bases). The CDR3 spans 14 residues. Germline V gene data show CDR1 as MNHNY and CDR2 as SVGAGI (reference sequence). V gave up 0 bases and J gave up 7 bases, with 7 bases separating them.

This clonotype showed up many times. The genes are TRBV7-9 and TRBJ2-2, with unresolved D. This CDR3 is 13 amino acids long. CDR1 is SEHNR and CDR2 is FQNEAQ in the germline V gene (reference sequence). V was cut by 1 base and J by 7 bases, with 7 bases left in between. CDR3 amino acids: CASSLVVNGELFF. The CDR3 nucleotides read TGTGCCAGCAGCTTAGTGGTGAACGGGGAGCTGTTTTTT.

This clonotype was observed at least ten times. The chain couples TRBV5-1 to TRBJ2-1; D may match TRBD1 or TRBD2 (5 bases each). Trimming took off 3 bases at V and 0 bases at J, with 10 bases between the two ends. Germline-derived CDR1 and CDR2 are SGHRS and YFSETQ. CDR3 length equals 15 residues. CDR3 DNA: TGCGCCAGCAGCTGGGACGGCAGCTCCTACAATGAGCAGTTCTTC. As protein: CASSWDGSSYNEQFF.

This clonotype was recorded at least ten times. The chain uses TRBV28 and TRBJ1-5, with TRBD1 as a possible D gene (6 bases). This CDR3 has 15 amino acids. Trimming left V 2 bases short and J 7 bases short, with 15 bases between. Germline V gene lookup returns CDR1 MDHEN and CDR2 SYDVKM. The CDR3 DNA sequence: TGTGCCAGCAGTTTACAGATGGGGGGCCAACAGCCCCAGCATTTT. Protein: CASSLQMGGQQPQHF.

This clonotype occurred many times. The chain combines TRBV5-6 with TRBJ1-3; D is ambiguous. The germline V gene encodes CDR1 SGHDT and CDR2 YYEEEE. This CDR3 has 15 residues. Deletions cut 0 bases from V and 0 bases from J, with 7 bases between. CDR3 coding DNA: TGTGCCAGCAGCTTGGGCGGAAACTCTGGAAACACCATATATTTT. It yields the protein CASSLGGNSGNTIYF. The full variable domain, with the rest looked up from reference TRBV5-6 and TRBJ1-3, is DAGVTQSPTHLIKTRGQQVTLRCSPKSGHDTVSWYQQALGQGPQFIFQYYEEEERQRGNFPDRFSGHQFPNYSSELNVNALLLGDSALYLCASSLGGNSGNTIYFGEGSWLTVV.